This T cell receptor beta chain was documented in a study of CD8 T cells in ankylosing spondylitis. Findings and caveats of the study: According to the report, clones linked to the disease were significantly enriched in matched synovial fluid samples taken from ankylosing spondylitis patients. Past research had described some motif variants in reactive arthritis synovial fluid and blood. Within ankylosing spondylitis blood, a TCR beta motif made up of seven to nine highly homologous variants appeared to be characteristic. In peripheral blood, disease-linked CD8+ clones occurred at relatively low frequencies.

The CDR3 is made up of 16 amino acids. Germline V CDR1 and CDR2: SGHRS, YFSETQ. The junction had 6 bases not matched to a gene; V was cut back by 0 bases and J by 3 bases. With respect to this clonotype: Its antigen is unknown.

The authors made TCR beta libraries by quantitative 5'-RACE with molecular barcodes. TCRdb independently ran MiXCR on the 5' RACE reads; one entry per CDR3 protein. The sample contains 650,000 to 800,000 distinct CDR3 sequences, about 20% of which appear only once. Sequencing was done on a sample of blood, either unsorted or a sorted T cell fraction (not recorded which). This sequence originates from a male donor with ankylosing spondylitis. The gene calls are TRBV5-1 and TRBJ2-5; 9 bases match TRBD1. In DNA, the CDR3 is TGCGCCAGCAGCTTGGCGTCTGGGACAGGGAAAGAGACCCAGTACTTC. Its protein product is CASSLASGTGKETQYF.